This TCR beta chain derives from a study of T cells in Graves' hyperthyroidism and ophthalmopathy. Overall study: Blood was drawn when the patient was first diagnosed and still untreated.

The CDR3 extends over 13 amino acids. V gave up 1 base and J gave up 6 bases, with 6 bases separating them. Germline V gene lookup returns CDR1 SGHVS and CDR2 FQNEAQ. Many counts were recorded for this clonotype. Researchers took RNA transcripts and amplified the TCR beta CDR3 regions from them. Initially, a first-round RT-PCR of the TCR CDR3 employed the HTBI primer set. Each CDR3 protein gets one entry after TCRdb re-called the multiplex PCR reads with MiXCR. This sample yields hundreds of thousands of distinct CDR3 sequences, of which nearly 15% are seen a single time; approximately 19% belongs to the top ten.

This rearrangement joins TRBV7-8 to TRBJ2-2; D not certain. The receptor was isolated from a woman aged 60 to 75 with Graves' ophthalmopathy. Sequencing input: blood. The chain's CDR3 is CASSLVIAGELFF. The DNA of the CDR3 is TGTGCCAGCAGCTTAGTGATAGCCGGGGAGCTGTTTTTT.